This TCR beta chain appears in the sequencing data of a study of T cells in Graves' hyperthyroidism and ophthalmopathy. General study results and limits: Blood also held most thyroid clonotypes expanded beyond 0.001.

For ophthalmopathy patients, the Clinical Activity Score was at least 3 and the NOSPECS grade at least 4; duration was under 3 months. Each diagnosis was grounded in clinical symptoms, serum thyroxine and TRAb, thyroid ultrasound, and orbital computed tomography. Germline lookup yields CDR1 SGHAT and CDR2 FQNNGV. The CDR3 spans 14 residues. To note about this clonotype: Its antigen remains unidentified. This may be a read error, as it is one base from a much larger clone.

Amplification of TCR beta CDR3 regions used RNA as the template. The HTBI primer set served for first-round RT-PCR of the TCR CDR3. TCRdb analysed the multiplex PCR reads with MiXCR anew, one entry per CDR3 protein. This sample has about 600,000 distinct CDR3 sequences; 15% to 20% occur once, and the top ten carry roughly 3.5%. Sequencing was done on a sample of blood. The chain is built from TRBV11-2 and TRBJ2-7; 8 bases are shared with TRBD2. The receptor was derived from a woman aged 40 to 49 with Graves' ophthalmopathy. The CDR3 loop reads CASSPTAGVYKQYF. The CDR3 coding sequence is TGTGCCAGCAGCCCGACAGCGGGGGTCTACAAGCAGTACTTC.